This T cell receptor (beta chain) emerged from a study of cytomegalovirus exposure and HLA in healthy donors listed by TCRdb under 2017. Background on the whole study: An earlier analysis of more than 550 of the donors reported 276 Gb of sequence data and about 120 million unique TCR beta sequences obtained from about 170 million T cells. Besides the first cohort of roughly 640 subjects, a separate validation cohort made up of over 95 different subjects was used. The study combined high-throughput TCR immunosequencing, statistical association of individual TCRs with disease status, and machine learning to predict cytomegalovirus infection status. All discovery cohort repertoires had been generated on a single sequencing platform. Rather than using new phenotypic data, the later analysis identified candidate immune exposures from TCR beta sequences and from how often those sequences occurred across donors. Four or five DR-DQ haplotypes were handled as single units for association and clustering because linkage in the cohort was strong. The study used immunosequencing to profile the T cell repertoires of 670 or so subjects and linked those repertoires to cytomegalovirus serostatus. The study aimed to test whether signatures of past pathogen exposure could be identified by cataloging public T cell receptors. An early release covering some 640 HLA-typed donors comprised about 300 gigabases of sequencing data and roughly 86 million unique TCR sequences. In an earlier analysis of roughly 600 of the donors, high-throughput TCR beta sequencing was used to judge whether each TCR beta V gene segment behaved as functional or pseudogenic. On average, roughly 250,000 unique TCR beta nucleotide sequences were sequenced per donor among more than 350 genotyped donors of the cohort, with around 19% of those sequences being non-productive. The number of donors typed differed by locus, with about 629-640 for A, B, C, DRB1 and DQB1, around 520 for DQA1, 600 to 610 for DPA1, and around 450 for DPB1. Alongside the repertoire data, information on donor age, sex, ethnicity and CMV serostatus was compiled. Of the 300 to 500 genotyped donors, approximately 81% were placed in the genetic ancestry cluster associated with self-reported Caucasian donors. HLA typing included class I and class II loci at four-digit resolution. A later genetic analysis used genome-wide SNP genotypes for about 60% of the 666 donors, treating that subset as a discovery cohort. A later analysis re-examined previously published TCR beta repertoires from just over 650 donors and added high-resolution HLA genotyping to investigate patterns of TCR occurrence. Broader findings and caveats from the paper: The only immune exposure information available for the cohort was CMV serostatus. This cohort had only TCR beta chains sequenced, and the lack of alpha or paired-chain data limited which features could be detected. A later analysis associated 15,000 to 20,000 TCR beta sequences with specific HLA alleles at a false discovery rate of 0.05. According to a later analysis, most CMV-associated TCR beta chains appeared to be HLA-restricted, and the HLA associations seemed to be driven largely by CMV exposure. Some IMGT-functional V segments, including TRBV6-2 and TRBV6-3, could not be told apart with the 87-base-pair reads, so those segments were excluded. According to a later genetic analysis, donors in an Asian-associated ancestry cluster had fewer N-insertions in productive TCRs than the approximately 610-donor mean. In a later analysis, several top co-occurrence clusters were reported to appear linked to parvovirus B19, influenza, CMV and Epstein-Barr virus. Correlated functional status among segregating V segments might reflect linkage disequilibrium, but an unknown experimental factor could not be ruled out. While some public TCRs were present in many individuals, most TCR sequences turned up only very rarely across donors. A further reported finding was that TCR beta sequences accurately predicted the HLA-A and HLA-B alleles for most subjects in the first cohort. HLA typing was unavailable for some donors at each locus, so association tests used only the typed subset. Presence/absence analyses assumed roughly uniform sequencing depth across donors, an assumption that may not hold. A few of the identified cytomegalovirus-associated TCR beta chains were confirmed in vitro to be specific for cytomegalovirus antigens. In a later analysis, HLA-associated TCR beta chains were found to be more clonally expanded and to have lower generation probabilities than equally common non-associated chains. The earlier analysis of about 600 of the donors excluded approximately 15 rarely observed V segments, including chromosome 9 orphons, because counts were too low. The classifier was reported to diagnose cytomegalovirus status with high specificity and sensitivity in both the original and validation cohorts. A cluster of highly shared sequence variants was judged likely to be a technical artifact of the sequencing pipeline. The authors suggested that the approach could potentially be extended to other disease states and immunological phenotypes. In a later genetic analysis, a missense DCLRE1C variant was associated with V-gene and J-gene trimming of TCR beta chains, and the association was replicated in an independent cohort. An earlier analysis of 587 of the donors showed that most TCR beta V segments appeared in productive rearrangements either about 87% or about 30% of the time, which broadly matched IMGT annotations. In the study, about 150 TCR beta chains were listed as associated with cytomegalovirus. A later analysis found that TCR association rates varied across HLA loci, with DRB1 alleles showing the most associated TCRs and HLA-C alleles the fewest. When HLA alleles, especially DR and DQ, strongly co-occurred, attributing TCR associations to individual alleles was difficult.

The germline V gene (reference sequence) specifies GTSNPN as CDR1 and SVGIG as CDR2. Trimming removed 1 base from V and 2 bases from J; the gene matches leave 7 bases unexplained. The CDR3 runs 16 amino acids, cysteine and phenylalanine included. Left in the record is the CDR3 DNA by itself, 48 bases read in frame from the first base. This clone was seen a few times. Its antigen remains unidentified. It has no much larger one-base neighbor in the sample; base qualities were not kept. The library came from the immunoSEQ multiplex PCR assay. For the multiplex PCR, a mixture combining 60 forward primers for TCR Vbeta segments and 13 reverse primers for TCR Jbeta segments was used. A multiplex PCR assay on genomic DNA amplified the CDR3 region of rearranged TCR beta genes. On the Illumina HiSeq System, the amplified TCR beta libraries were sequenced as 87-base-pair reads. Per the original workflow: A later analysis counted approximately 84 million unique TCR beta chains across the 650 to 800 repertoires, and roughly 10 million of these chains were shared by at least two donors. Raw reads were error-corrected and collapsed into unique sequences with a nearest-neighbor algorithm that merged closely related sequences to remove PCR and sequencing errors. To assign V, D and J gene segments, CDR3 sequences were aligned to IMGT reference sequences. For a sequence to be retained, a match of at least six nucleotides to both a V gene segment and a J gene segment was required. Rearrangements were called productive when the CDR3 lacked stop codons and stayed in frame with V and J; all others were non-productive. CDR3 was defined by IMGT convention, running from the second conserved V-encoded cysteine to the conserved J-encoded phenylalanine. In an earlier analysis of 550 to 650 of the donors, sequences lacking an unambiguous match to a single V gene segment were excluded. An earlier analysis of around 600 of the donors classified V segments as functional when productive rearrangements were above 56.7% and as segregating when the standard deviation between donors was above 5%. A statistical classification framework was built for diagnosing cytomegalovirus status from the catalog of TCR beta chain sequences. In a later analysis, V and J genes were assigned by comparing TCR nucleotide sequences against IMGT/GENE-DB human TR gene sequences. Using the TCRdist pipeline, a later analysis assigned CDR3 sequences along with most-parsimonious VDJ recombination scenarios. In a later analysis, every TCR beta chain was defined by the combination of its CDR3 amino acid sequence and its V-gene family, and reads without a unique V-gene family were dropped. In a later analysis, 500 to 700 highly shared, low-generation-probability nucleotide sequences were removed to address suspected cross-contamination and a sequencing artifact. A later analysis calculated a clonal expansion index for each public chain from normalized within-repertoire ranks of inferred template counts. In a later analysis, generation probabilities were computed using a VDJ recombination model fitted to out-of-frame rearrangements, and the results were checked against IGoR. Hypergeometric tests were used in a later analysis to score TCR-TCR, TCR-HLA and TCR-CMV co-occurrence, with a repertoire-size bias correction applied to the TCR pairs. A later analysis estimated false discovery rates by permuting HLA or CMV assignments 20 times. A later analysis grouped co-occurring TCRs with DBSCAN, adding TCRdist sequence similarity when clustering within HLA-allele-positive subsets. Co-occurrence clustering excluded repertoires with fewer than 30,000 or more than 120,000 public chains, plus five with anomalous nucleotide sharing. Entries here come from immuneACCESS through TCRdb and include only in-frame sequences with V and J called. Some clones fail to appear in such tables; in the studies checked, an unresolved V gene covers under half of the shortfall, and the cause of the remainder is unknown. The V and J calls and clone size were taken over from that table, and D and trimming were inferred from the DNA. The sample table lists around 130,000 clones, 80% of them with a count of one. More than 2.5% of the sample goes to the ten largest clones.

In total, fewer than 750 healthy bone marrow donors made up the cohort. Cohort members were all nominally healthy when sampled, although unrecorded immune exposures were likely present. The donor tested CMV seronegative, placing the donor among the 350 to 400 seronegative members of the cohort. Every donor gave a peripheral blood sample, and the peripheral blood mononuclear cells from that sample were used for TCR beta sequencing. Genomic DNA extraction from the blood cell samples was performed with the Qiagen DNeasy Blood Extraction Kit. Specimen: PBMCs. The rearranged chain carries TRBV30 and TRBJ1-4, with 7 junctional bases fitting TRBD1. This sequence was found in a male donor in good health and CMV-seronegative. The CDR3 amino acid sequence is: CAWSGLSGQTNEKLFF. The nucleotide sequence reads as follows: TGTGCCTGGAGTGGACTATCGGGACAGACTAATGAAAAACTGTTTTTT.